The clone carrying this T cell receptor beta chain was counted between two and nine times. Antigen: not known. Averaging about 116 mL, one heparinised blood draw came from each individual donor. The data derive from a study of beta chain features in type 1 diabetes. General study points: VDJ junctions in type 1 diabetes patients carried more deletions and fewer insertions.

Every isolated RNA sample was fully reverse transcribed, so sequencing captured expressed TCRB transcripts. TCRdb's copy holds only in-frame clones and misses some; the assay was immunoSEQ multiplex PCR. Counted here are 400,000 to 500,000 clones, approximately 15% occurring once; the ten biggest clones make up roughly 0.033%. The CDR3 is 13 amino acids. The V gene lost 1 base and the J gene lost 4 bases, with 4 bases spanning the gap. Germline V lookup: CDR1 LGHNA, CDR2 YSLEER. The source of this sequence is a man younger than 45 in good health. Source material: naive CD4+ T cells from blood. This chain uses TRBV4-3 with TRBJ2-2; D uncertain. The CDR3 sequence: CASSQGGTGELFF. The DNA of the CDR3 is TGCGCCAGCAGCCAAGGAGGCACCGGGGAGCTGTTTTTT.